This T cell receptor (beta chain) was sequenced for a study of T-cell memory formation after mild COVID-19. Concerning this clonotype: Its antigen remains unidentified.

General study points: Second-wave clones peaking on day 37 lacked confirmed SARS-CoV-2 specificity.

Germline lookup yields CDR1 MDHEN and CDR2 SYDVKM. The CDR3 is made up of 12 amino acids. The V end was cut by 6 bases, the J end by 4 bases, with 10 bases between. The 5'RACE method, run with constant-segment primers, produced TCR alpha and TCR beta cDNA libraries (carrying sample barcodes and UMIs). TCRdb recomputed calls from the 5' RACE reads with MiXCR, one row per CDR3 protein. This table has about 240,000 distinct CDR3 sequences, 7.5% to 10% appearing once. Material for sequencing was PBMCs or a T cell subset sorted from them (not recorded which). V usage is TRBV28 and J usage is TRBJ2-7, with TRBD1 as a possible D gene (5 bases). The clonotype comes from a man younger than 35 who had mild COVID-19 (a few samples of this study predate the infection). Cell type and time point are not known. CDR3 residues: CASSRRQYEQYV. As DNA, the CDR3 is TGTGCCAGCAGCCGTCGACAGTACGAGCAGTACGTC.